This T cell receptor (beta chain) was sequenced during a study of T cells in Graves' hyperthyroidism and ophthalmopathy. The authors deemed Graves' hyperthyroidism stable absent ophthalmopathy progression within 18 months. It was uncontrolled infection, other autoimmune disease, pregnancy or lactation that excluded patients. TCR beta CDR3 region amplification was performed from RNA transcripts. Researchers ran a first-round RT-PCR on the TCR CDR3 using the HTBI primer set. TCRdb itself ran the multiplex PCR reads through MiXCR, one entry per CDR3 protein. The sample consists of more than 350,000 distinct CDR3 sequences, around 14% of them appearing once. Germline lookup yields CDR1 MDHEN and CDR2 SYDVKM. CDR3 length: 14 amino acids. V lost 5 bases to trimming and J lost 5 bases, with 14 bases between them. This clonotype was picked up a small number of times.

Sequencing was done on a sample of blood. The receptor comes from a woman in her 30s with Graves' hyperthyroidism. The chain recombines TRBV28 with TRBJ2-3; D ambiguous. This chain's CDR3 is CASSALTFGDTQYF. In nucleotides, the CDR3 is TGTGCCAGCAGTGCCTTGACTTTCGGAGATACGCAGTATTTT.